This entry lists 27 T cell receptor beta chains sequenced from one sample in a study of PD-1 blockade in classical Hodgkin lymphoma. Time point denoted: cycle 4 day 1 (C4D1), after 6 weeks of nivolumab. Each and every patient relapsed after autologous stem cell transplantation, and patients got differing brentuximab vedotin exposure. Clones were read by immunoSEQ multiplex PCR, and TCRdb kept only the in-frame ones, dropping some. The sample lists under 30,000 clones, around 84% occurring once. The sequencing used peripheral blood mononuclear cells (PBMCs), collected before the fourth cycle of nivolumab. These TCRs come from a human donor with classical Hodgkin lymphoma.

The chain recombines TRBV6-5 with TRBJ1-1, with D possibly matching TRBD1 (5 bases). This CDR3 region has 15 residues. CDR1 is MNHEY and CDR2 is SVGAGI in the germline V gene. Trimming cost V 5 bases and J 1 base, with 14 bases left between them. Written as DNA, the CDR3 is TGTGCCAGCAGTCTTTCTCAGGGCTCGAACACTGAAGCTTTCTTT. Residues: CASSLSQGSNTEAFF.

The chain recombines TRBV5-6 with TRBJ2-3, with unresolved D. CDR1 SGHDT and CDR2 YYEEEE come from the germline V gene. The CDR3 runs 14 residues. The V gene lost 0 bases and the J gene lost 2 bases, with 7 bases spanning the gap. Here the CDR3 DNA reads TGTGCCAGCAGCTTGGACGGGTCCACAGATACGCAGTATTTT. Translating it yields CASSLDGSTDTQYF.

There are a few counts of this clone. V usage is TRBV19 and J usage is TRBJ1-5, with D unresolved. The length of the CDR3 is 14 residues. Trimming left V 3 bases short and J 5 bases short, with 11 bases between. The V gene's germline CDR1 is LNHDA and CDR2 SQIVND (reference sequence). In nucleotides, the CDR3 is TGTGCCAGTAGTATGGAGGACGGCTATCAGCCCCAGCATTTT. Its protein is CASSMEDGYQPQHF.

V gene TRBV10-3 combines with J gene TRBJ2-7; 10 nucleotides align to TRBD1. The V and J ends lost 4 bases and 4 bases, in that order; junction bases with no gene match: 10. The CDR3 is 16 amino acids. The germline V gene has CDR1 ENHRY and CDR2 SYGVKD. The CDR3 nucleotides read TGTGCCATCAGTGGGGGGGGACAGGGGACGCCTTACGAGCAGTACTTC. Translated, it gives CAISGGGQGTPYEQYF.

This chain links TRBV7-2 with TRBJ2-1; no definite D call. Germline V gene data show CDR1 as SGHTA and CDR2 as FQGNSA. Trimming pared 2 bases from V and 4 bases from J, leaving 15 bases between. The CDR3 extends over 16 amino acids. For the CDR3, the DNA is TGTGCCAGCAGCTTAAGTACGGGCCCCCTTTACAATGAGCAGTTCTTC. It translates to CASSLSTGPLYNEQFF.

CDR3 DNA sequence: TGTGCCAGCAGTGAAACAACCGGGACAGGGGACGAGCAGTACTTC. Its protein product is CASSETTGTGDEQYF. The V gene is TRBV2, the J gene TRBJ2-7, with 10 bases lining up with TRBD1. V trimming: 2 bases; J trimming: 5 bases; junction bases outside the gene matches: 6. Germline assignment: CDR1 SNHLY and CDR2 FYNNEI. There are 15 residues in the CDR3.

The rearrangement uses TRBV5-1 and TRBJ2-3, with 7 bases matching TRBD2. The V segment lost 8 bases and the J segment 3 bases; nucleotides outside the gene matches: 6. This CDR3 is 13 amino acids long. Germline CDR1 is SGHRS and CDR2 is YFSETQ. The DNA of the CDR3 is TGCGCCAGTGGACTAGTGGCAACAGATACGCAGTATTTT. This codes for CASGLVATDTQYF.

This chain connects TRBV7-2 to TRBJ2-2; the D call may be TRBD1 or TRBD2 (6 bases each). V was shortened by 4 bases and J by 4 bases, with 13 bases between the two germline ends. This CDR3 has 15 amino acids. Germline V CDR1 and CDR2: SGHTA, FQGNSA. The CDR3 region has the DNA TGTGCCAGCAGCTGGGTAGGGGGGAGCACCGGGGAGCTGTTTTTT. As protein: CASSWVGGSTGELFF.

The rearrangement links TRBV11-2 to TRBJ2-1; TRBD2 matches 8 bases. The CDR3 contains 16 residues. CDR1 and CDR2 from the germline V gene are SGHAT and FQNNGV. J lost 7 bases, V lost 1 base, and 9 bases had no gene match. The CDR3 DNA reads TGTGCCAGCAGCTTAGTGAGTACGGGAGGGGGGAATGAGCAGTTCTTC. This encodes CASSLVSTGGGNEQFF.

The V call is TRBV7-8, the J call TRBJ2-2; D ambiguous. The CDR3 runs to 13 residues. Deletions cut 4 bases from V and 3 bases from J, with 6 bases between. Germline V CDR1 and CDR2: SGHVS, FQNEAQ. Here the CDR3 DNA reads TGTGCCAGCAGCTCCTACTACACCGGGGAGCTGTTTTTT. Protein sequence: CASSSYYTGELFF.

The chain carries TRBV11-2 and TRBJ1-6, with 8 bases that match TRBD1. The junction had 9 bases not matched to a gene; V was cut back by 3 bases and J by 8 bases. The CDR3 spans 16 residues. Germline V gives CDR1 SGHAT, CDR2 FQNNGV. CDR3 loop: CASSFNRGNYYSPLHF. CDR3 DNA sequence: TGTGCCAGCAGCTTCAACAGGGGGAATTATTATTCACCCCTCCACTTT. Full variable domain (missing parts from reference TRBV11-2 and TRBJ1-6): EAGVAQSPRYKIIEKRQSVAFWCNPISGHATLYWYQQILGQGPKLLIQFQNNGVVDDSQLPKDRFSAERLKGVDSTLKIQPAKLEDSAVYLCASSFNRGNYYSPLHFGNGTRLTVT.

V is TRBV7-8 and J is TRBJ2-2; TRBD2 agrees at 11 bases. The CDR3 runs to 19 residues. V was clipped by 3 bases and J by 4 bases; unmatched bases: 13. Germline assignment: CDR1 SGHVS and CDR2 FQNEAQ. DNA for the CDR3: TGTGCCAGCAGCTTTAGTTATGTGCTAGCGGGGGGCGGCACCGGGGAGCTGTTTTTT. It yields the protein CASSFSYVLAGGGTGELFF. The variable domain in full, with the rest retrieved from reference TRBV7-8 and TRBJ2-2, is GAGVSQSPRYKVAKRGQDVALRCDPISGHVSLFWYQQALGQGPEFLTYFQNEAQLDKSGLPSDRFFAERPEGSVSTLKIQRTQQEDSAVYLCASSFSYVLAGGGTGELFFGEGSRLTVL.

The chain has TRBV19 and TRBJ2-1; 8 bases match TRBD2. CDR3 length: 13 residues. The J segment lost 7 bases and the V segment lost 4 bases, leaving 3 bases of the junction unmatched. CDR1 is LNHDA and CDR2 is SQIVND in the germline V gene (reference sequence). CDR3 region: CASSTSGLNEQFF. CDR3 bases: TGTGCCAGTAGTACTAGCGGGTTAAATGAGCAGTTCTTC.

This clone is a singleton in its sample. The gene calls are TRBV7-6 and TRBJ2-1; D remains ambiguous. The V end was cut by 1 base, the J end by 7 bases, with 14 bases between. CDR3 size: 15 residues. The germline gives CDR1 SGHVS, CDR2 FNYEAQ. For the CDR3, the DNA is TGTGCCAGCAGCTTAGATGAAGAGGCGGCAAATGAGCAGTTCTTC. Translating gives CASSLDEEAANEQFF.

This chain connects TRBV2 to TRBJ2-3; D gene uncertain. The CDR3 sequence is 13 residues long. Germline lookup yields CDR1 SNHLY and CDR2 FYNNEI. The V end lost 2 bases, the J end lost 6 bases, and 9 bases lay between the germline ends. CDR3 region: CASSENRIDTQYF. The DNA for the CDR3 is TGTGCCAGCAGTGAAAACAGAATTGATACGCAGTATTTT.

The chain recombines TRBV18 with TRBJ2-7; D might be TRBD1 or TRBD2, each matching 6 bases. The V and J ends lost 0 bases and 4 bases respectively, with 13 bases between them. Germline values: CDR1 KGHSH, CDR2 LQKENI. The CDR3 sequence is 15 residues long. The CDR3 loop is CASSPPSGAGYEQYF. DNA for the CDR3: TGTGCCAGCTCACCACCGTCGGGGGCGGGGTACGAGCAGTACTTC.

The chain uses TRBV7-2 and TRBJ2-2; the D call may be TRBD1 or TRBD2 (6 bases each). The V and J ends lost 5 bases and 3 bases respectively, with 13 bases between them. The CDR3 has 15 residues. In germline, CDR1 is SGHTA, CDR2 FQGNSA. In nucleotides, the CDR3 is TGTGCCAGCAGCCCACGAGGGGGGCACACCGGGGAGCTGTTTTTT. This translates into CASSPRGGHTGELFF.

The chain is built from TRBV5-4 and TRBJ1-3; the D gene is possibly TRBD1 (5 bases). This CDR3 region has 17 residues. Germline V gene lookup returns CDR1 SGHNT and CDR2 YYREEE (reference sequence). V was trimmed by 4 bases and J by 0 bases, leaving 17 bases between them. The CDR3 sequence is CASSPGQKRSSGNTIYF. The CDR3 DNA reads TGTGCCAGCAGCCCGGGGCAGAAGCGAAGCTCTGGAAACACCATATATTTT.

The chain carries TRBV5-1 and TRBJ1-2; a possible D gene is TRBD1 (5 bases). Per the germline V gene, CDR1 is SGHRS and CDR2 is YFSETQ. CDR3 length: 12 amino acids. V dropped 7 bases and J dropped 2 bases, with 9 bases sitting between them. This chain's CDR3 is CASHGGNYGYTF. In DNA, the CDR3 is TGCGCCAGCCATGGGGGAAACTATGGCTACACCTTC.

This rearrangement joins TRBV7-8 to TRBJ2-7; unclear D gene. The ends were cut back, 4 bases at V and 3 bases at J, with 7 bases in the middle. Per the germline V gene, CDR1 is SGHVS and CDR2 is FQNEAQ. The CDR3 covers 12 residues. As DNA, the CDR3 is TGTGCCAGCAGCTCCAAATTCTACGAGCAGTACTTC. It specifies CASSSKFYEQYF.

This clone turned up a few times. The chain carries TRBV27 and TRBJ2-1, with 9 bases aligning to TRBD2. CDR1 MNHEY and CDR2 SMNVEV come from the germline V gene (reference sequence). The CDR3 is 18 amino acids. After removal of 0 bases from V and 0 bases from J, the junction contained 6 bases not matched to a gene. Here the CDR3 reads CASSLSMLAGNSYNEQFF. In DNA, the CDR3 is TGTGCCAGCAGTTTATCAATGCTAGCGGGGAACTCCTACAATGAGCAGTTCTTC.

The chain links TRBV29-1 to TRBJ1-2; D call uncertain. This CDR3 has 12 amino acids. V was pared by 2 bases and J by 4 bases, with 8 bases between. Germline V gene data show CDR1 as SQVTM and CDR2 as ANQGSEA. The CDR3 DNA follows: TGCAGCGTTGAACGAGGGAGCTATGGCTACACCTTC. Its protein is CSVERGSYGYTF.

This clone was observed a handful of times. The rearrangement joins TRBV4-3 to TRBJ2-7; TRBD2 matches at 10 bases. V trimming: 1 base; J trimming: 0 bases; junction bases outside the gene matches: 0. The CDR3 is 15 residues long. The germline V gene has CDR1 LGHNA and CDR2 YSLEER. CDR3 DNA sequence: TGCGCCAGCAGCCAAGGACTAGCGGGCTCCTACGAGCAGTACTTC. Translation gives CASSQGLAGSYEQYF.

The CDR3 loop is CASSIYDLGGTEAFF. As DNA, the CDR3 is TGTGCCAGTAGTATATACGATCTAGGGGGCACTGAAGCTTTCTTT. The V call is TRBV19, the J call TRBJ1-1; the D gene is possibly TRBD1 (6 bases). This CDR3 has 15 residues. The V gene lost 2 bases and the J gene lost 4 bases, with 14 bases spanning the gap. Per the germline V gene, CDR1 is LNHDA and CDR2 is SQIVND (reference sequence).

This chain links TRBV4-3 with TRBJ2-6, with 8 nucleotides matching TRBD1. The CDR3 spans 18 residues. Germline values: CDR1 LGHNA, CDR2 YSLEER. V was clipped by 1 base and J by 4 bases; unmatched bases: 9. As DNA, the CDR3 is TGCGCCAGCAGCCAAGGGCCCAGGGGGCGCTCGGGGGCCAACGTCCTGACTTTC. It translates to CASSQGPRGRSGANVLTF.

There are a few counts of this clone. The chain employs TRBV9 and TRBJ2-1; perhaps TRBD2 as D (6 bases). This CDR3 comprises 16 residues. From germline, CDR1 is SGDLS and CDR2 YYNGEE. Trimming shortened V by 3 bases and J by 0 bases, and 13 bases separated the two germline ends. CDR3 in DNA: TGTGCCAGCAGCGCCGGACTATCCATCTCCTACAATGAGCAGTTCTTC. Its protein is CASSAGLSISYNEQFF.

The V gene is TRBV6-5, the J gene TRBJ1-1, with D possibly TRBD1 on 6 matching bases. V lost 0 bases to trimming and J lost 4 bases, with 12 bases between them. Germline CDR1 reads MNHEY; CDR2 reads SVGAGI. This CDR3 region has 15 residues. This chain's CDR3 is CASSYSRGRVTEAFF. The CDR3, as DNA: TGTGCCAGCAGTTACTCACGGGGGCGCGTCACTGAAGCTTTCTTT.